The clone carrying this TCR beta chain was detected ten times or more. The CDR3 consists of 15 residues. The V gene's germline CDR1 is SGHAT and CDR2 FQNNGV. Trimming left V 1 base short and J 7 bases short, with 14 bases between. The source of the sample is a study of low-dose radiotherapy and immunotherapy resistance in tumors. TRAV- and TRBV-specific primers were used for first-strand cDNA, which covered alpha and beta chains. A roughly 20-cycle PCR with a constant-region primer and V-primer adapter amplified TCRs. TCRdb re-called the reads with MiXCR, one entry per CDR3 protein. In the table there are under 90,000 distinct CDR3 sequences, roughly a sixth of which are singletons. Noted time point: before trial treatment.

The chain is built from TRBV11-2 and TRBJ2-1; D may correspond to TRBD1 or TRBD2 (5 bases each). The receptor was isolated from a male donor with prostate cancer. Specimen: PBMCs, collected before treatment. CDR3 in amino acids: CASSLALLGVNEQFF. In DNA form, the CDR3 reads TGTGCCAGCAGCTTAGCCCTCCTGGGGGTGAATGAGCAGTTCTTC.